This entry describes one T cell receptor (beta chain). This entry belongs to a study of blood T cell repertoires in COVID-19. Study context: Material from acute and convalescent COVID-19 was sourced from the United States, Italy and Spain. The analysed material was cDNA or gDNA that came from T cells, B-cell-depleted T cells, or PBMCs.

There are 12 residues in the CDR3. The V end was cut by 7 bases, the J end by 1 base, with 6 bases between. Germline values: CDR1 SGHRS, CDR2 YFSETQ. In the study's own analysis: Reference gene primer amplification gave nucleated cell count estimates. Assay used: immunoSEQ multiplex PCR; TCRdb lists only in-frame clones, some missing. The DNA gave D and trimming, while V, J and clone size come from that table. The repertoire has about 270,000 clones, around nine tenths of them found once; the top ten carry around 9%. The V call is TRBV5-1, the J call TRBJ1-3; D may be TRBD1 (6 bases). The specimen sequenced was peripheral blood. This TCR was sampled from a man aged 35 to 55 with active or convalescent COVID-19. The CDR3: CASQGSGNTIYF. CDR3 sequence (DNA): TGCGCCAGCCAGGGGTCTGGAAACACCATATATTTT.